These 24 T cell receptor beta chains came from one sample sequenced in a study of blood T cell repertoires in COVID-19 (dated by TCRdb to the early 2020s). Preparation of the library involved the immunoSEQ multiplex PCR assay. Held by TCRdb, this immuneACCESS table contains in-frame sequences only and omits some clones. Under half of the omission traces to an unresolved V gene where checked; the cause of the rest is unknown. The sample table contains some 150,000 clones; only one count was recorded for around nine tenths of them. The ten largest clones add up to roughly 5.4% of the sample. Sequencing was carried out using peripheral blood. The source is a human donor in a cohort sampled during active COVID-19.

This chain links TRBV7-9 with TRBJ2-1; possibly TRBD2 for D (5 bases). This CDR3 is built from 15 residues. V was trimmed by 2 bases and J by 4 bases, leaving 12 bases between them. Germline values: CDR1 SEHNR, CDR2 FQNEAQ (reference sequence). The CDR3, as DNA: TGTGCCAGCAGCTTAAGCGGACCGATATACAATGAGCAGTTCTTC. Translation: CASSLSGPIYNEQFF.

The CDR3 DNA reads TGTGCCAGCAGTTCCCAACAGGAGCCCCAGCATTTT. Its translation is CASSSQQEPQHF. The J gene is TRBJ1-5, the V gene TRBV28, with a weak D call TRBD1 (5 bases). This CDR3 is 12 amino acids long. CDR1 MDHEN and CDR2 SYDVKM come from the germline V gene. The V and J ends lost 4 bases and 8 bases respectively, with 9 bases between them.

The chain links TRBV19 to TRBJ1-5; 11 nucleotides match TRBD1. Per germline, CDR1 LNHDA and CDR2 SQIVND (reference sequence). There are 15 residues in the CDR3. The ends lost 7 bases at V and 4 bases at J; junction bases unmatched: 6. The CDR3 is CASTHGQGANQPQHF. The DNA of the CDR3 is TGTGCCAGTACCCACGGACAGGGGGCGAATCAGCCCCAGCATTTT. Based on the CDR3 plus reference TRBV19 and TRBJ1-5, the full variable domain is DGGITQSPKYLFRKEGQNVTLSCEQNLNHDAMYWYRQDPGQGLRLIYYSQIVNDFQKGDIAEGYSVSREKKESFPLTVTSAQKNPTAFYLCASTHGQGANQPQHFGDGTRLSIL.

The rearrangement links TRBV2 to TRBJ1-3, with D unclear. V was cut by 11 bases and J by 0 bases, with 11 bases left in between. CDR1 is SNHLY, CDR2 FYNNEI, per germline. This CDR3 contains 13 residues. The CDR3 here is CAGETSSGNTIYF. The CDR3 DNA follows: TGTGCCGGAGAGACCAGCTCTGGAAACACCATATATTTT.

This chain uses TRBV11-3 with TRBJ1-1, with a tentative D call TRBD1 (6 bases). The V gene lost 5 bases and the J gene lost 3 bases, with 10 bases spanning the gap. CDR1 is SGHNT and CDR2 is YENEEA in the germline V gene. There are 13 residues in the CDR3. CDR3 DNA sequence: TGTGCCAGCAGCGTCACAGGGTACACTGAAGCTTTCTTT. Translating gives CASSVTGYTEAFF.

This clone was seen just once. CDR3 residues: CASSPRLRRATDTQYF. The CDR3 DNA follows: TGTGCCAGCAGCCCGCGACTACGACGGGCCACAGATACGCAGTATTTT. The rearrangement joins TRBV3-1 (or the pseudogene TRBV3-2) to TRBJ2-3; TRBD2 might be the D (5 bases). Germline CDR1 and CDR2: LGHDT and YNNKEL (reference sequence). The CDR3 runs 16 residues. V was shortened by 4 bases and J by 2 bases, with 16 bases between the two germline ends.

The chain has TRBV28 and TRBJ1-4, with a possible D match to TRBD1 (6 bases). Germline V gene data show CDR1 as MDHEN and CDR2 as SYDVKM. This CDR3 contains 15 residues. Trimming took 7 bases from V and 8 from J, leaving 20 bases between them. The DNA for the CDR3 is TGTGCCAGCATTTCCCCTTACAGGGTTAGCGAAAAACTGTTTTTT. Translation: CASISPYRVSEKLFF.

The chain is built from TRBV29-1 and TRBJ1-1; maybe TRBD1 (6 bases). CDR3 size: 17 residues. V was clipped by 3 bases and J by 7 bases, with 27 bases between them. Germline V gene data show CDR1 as SQVTM and CDR2 as ANQGSEA. CDR3 nucleotides: TGCAGCGTTGAGGCCCGAAACCTACAGGGTTGGTCGGATGAAGCTTTCTTT. Residues: CSVEARNLQGWSDEAFF.

This sequence joins TRBV2 and TRBJ2-1; TRBD2 agrees at 15 bases. Germline values: CDR1 SNHLY, CDR2 FYNNEI. The CDR3 is 18 amino acids. The trim removed 6 bases at V and 6 bases at J, leaving 12 bases unmatched. The CDR3 protein is CASSTESGLAGGPNEQFF. CDR3 sequence (DNA): TGTGCCAGCAGCACCGAGTCTGGACTAGCGGGAGGGCCCAATGAGCAGTTCTTC. Complete variable domain (other parts from reference TRBV2 and TRBJ2-1): EPEVTQTPSHQVTQMGQEVILRCVPISNHLYFYWYRQILGQKVEFLVSFYNNEISEKSEIFDDQFSVERPDGSNFTLKIRSTKLEDSAMYFCASSTESGLAGGPNEQFFGPGTRLTVL.

The rearrangement joins TRBV7-2 to TRBJ2-1; D may be TRBD1 (6 bases). Trimming removed 5 bases at V and 2 bases at J, with 10 bases between. CDR3 length equals 14 residues. CDR1 SGHTA and CDR2 FQGNSA come from the germline V gene. CDR3 sequence reads: CASSARGPYNEQFF. The CDR3 region has the DNA TGTGCCAGCAGCGCCAGGGGCCCCTACAATGAGCAGTTCTTC.

This clone occurred once. J is TRBJ2-7 and V is TRBV25-1; a weak D match, TRBD2 (6 bases). CDR1 is MGHDK, CDR2 SYGVNS, per germline. Trimming took off 3 bases at V and 6 bases at J, with 27 bases between the two ends. There are 18 residues in the CDR3. The CDR3 region is CASSDYYLGGPYHSEQYF. CDR3 in DNA: TGTGCCAGCAGTGATTACTATCTGGGAGGACCCTATCATAGCGAGCAGTACTTC.

This clone was recorded only once. This chain uses TRBV11-2 with TRBJ2-2; perhaps TRBD2 as D (5 bases). Germline CDR1 and CDR2: SGHAT and FQNNGV. Trimming removed 4 bases at V and 7 bases at J, with 22 bases between. The CDR3 spans 17 residues. CDR3 protein: CASSSRRASGVGGELFF. In DNA, the CDR3 is TGTGCCAGCAGCTCGCGTAGGGCCTCCGGGGTAGGCGGGGAGCTGTTTTTT.

This rearrangement joins TRBV28 to TRBJ1-1; TRBD1 aligns across 7 bases. Germline values: CDR1 MDHEN, CDR2 SYDVKM. The CDR3 extends over 13 amino acids. The J segment lost 3 bases and the V segment lost 3 bases, leaving 1 base of the junction unmatched. CDR3 region: CASSFTGDTEAFF. The CDR3 bases are TGTGCCAGCAGTTTCACAGGGGACACTGAAGCTTTCTTT.

In DNA, the CDR3 is TGTGCCAGCAGCTCACCAGGGAAAAGCGGGTCCAATGAGCAGTTCTTC. This translates into CASSSPGKSGSNEQFF. The chain is built from TRBV28 and TRBJ2-1; D may be TRBD2 (6 bases). CDR3 size: 16 residues. Deletions cut 6 bases from V and 6 bases from J, with 21 bases between. Germline V lookup: CDR1 MDHEN, CDR2 SYDVKM.

This rearrangement joins TRBV28 to TRBJ1-1; possible D gene TRBD1, 6 bases. V shed 4 bases and J shed 10 bases, with 19 bases lying between them. The CDR3 is made up of 14 amino acids. Germline values: CDR1 MDHEN, CDR2 SYDVKM. CDR3 sequence: CASSSLPSGGGAFF. The CDR3 DNA sequence: TGTGCCAGCAGTTCCCTGCCGAGCGGGGGCGGAGCTTTCTTT.

The chain has TRBV19 and TRBJ1-3, with D unclear. The CDR3 is 16 amino acids. Germline values: CDR1 LNHDA, CDR2 SQIVND (reference sequence). V lost 0 bases, J lost 0 bases, and 9 bases lay in between. CDR3 sequence reads: CASSIDRGSSGNTIYF. The CDR3 DNA reads TGTGCCAGTAGTATAGATCGAGGCTCCTCTGGAAACACCATATATTTT.

The chain links TRBV7-9 to TRBJ2-1, with D uncertain. This CDR3 region has 12 residues. Looked up from germline, CDR1 is SEHNR and CDR2 is FQNEAQ (reference sequence). V shed 3 bases and J shed 7 bases, with 7 bases lying between them. The CDR3 DNA sequence: TGTGCCAGCAGCTTTTACTCAAATGAGCAGTTCTTC. Amino acids: CASSFYSNEQFF.

J is TRBJ2-4 and V is TRBV28, with 9 bases identical to TRBD2. Unmatched junction bases numbered 9, after V lost 3 bases and J lost 6 bases. The CDR3 length is 16 residues. Germline CDR1 and CDR2: MDHEN and SYDVKM. CDR3 region: CASSLSWLTSGNIQYF. Written as DNA, the CDR3 is TGTGCCAGCAGTTTGTCGTGGTTGACTAGCGGAAACATTCAGTACTTC. The variable domain in full, with the rest retrieved from reference TRBV28 and TRBJ2-4, is DVKVTQSSRYLVKRTGEKVFLECVQDMDHENMFWYRQDPGLGLRLIYFSYDVKMKEKGDIPEGYSVSREKKERFSLILESASTNQTSMYLCASSLSWLTSGNIQYFGAGTRLSVL.

The J gene is TRBJ1-1, the V gene TRBV12-3 or TRBV12-4, with 7 nucleotides matching TRBD1. CDR3 length: 12 amino acids. V shed 5 bases, J shed 5 bases, and the junction held 2 bases outside the gene matches. The CDR3 bases are TGTGCCAGCAGTAACAGGGGTACTGAAGCTTTCTTT. As protein: CASSNRGTEAFF.

The rearrangement uses TRBV11-2 and TRBJ2-2; 7 positions match TRBD1. Unmatched junction bases numbered 8, after V lost 6 bases and J lost 1 base. Germline-derived CDR1 and CDR2 are SGHAT and FQNNGV. The CDR3 has 16 amino acids. DNA for the CDR3: TGTGCCAGCAGACCATTGACAGGGCTGAACACCGGGGAGCTGTTTTTT. Protein product: CASRPLTGLNTGELFF.

This clone was seen at least ten times. V is TRBV9 and J is TRBJ2-7; 11 bases are a match to TRBD2. The J segment lost 7 bases and the V segment lost 4 bases, leaving 7 bases of the junction unmatched. Germline V gene sequence: CDR1 SGDLS, CDR2 YYNGEE. The CDR3 consists of 14 residues. CDR3 sequence (DNA): TGTGCCAGCAGCATTAGCGGGGGGGCGGAAGAGCAGTACTTC. Protein sequence: CASSISGGAEEQYF. The whole variable domain, remainder taken from reference TRBV9 and TRBJ2-7, is DSGVTQTPKHLITATGQRVTLRCSPRSGDLSVYWYQQSLDQGLQFLIQYYNGEERAKGNILERFSAQQFPDLHSELNLSSLELGDSALYFCASSISGGAEEQYFGPGTRLTVT.

J is TRBJ2-5 and V is TRBV4-2; 9 nucleotides agree with TRBD2. The CDR3 is 16 residues long. The trim removed 5 bases at V and 3 bases at J, leaving 10 bases unmatched. The germline CDR1 and CDR2 sequences are LGHNA and YNFKEQ. The CDR3 bases are TGTGCCAGCAGCAAACCCAGAGCTAGCGGGGAAGAGACCCAGTACTTC. It specifies CASSKPRASGEETQYF.

The chain is built from TRBV3-1 (or the pseudogene TRBV3-2) and TRBJ2-5, with TRBD1 identical over 7 bases. The ends lost 7 bases at V and 1 base at J; junction bases unmatched: 12. Germline CDR1 reads LGHDT; CDR2 reads YNNKEL (reference sequence). CDR3 length equals 16 residues. CDR3 loop: CASTKGAGWAQETQYF. The CDR3 coding sequence is TGTGCCAGCACCAAGGGGGCGGGTTGGGCCCAAGAGACCCAGTACTTC.

The chain has TRBV4-1 and TRBJ2-4, with 10 bases lining up with TRBD2. Per the germline V gene, CDR1 is MGHRA and CDR2 is YSYEKL. CDR3 size: 19 residues. J gave up 3 bases and V 4 bases, and 15 bases lay outside the gene matches. The CDR3 reads CASSLTLAGVGQVKNIQYF. The CDR3 nucleotides read TGCGCCAGCAGCCTCACCCTAGCGGGGGTGGGACAGGTCAAAAACATTCAGTACTTC.